This T cell receptor beta chain was sequenced in a study of blood T cell repertoires in COVID-19. The wider study: PBMCs, B-cell-depleted T cells, or T cells provided the cDNA or gDNA that made up the material.

The germline V gene encodes CDR1 DFQATT and CDR2 SNEGSKA (reference sequence). Trimming removed 3 bases from V and 3 bases from J; junction bases left unmatched: 7. There are 16 residues in the CDR3. As originally analysed: Reference gene primer amplification yielded estimated nucleated cell counts. Assay used: immunoSEQ multiplex PCR; TCRdb lists only in-frame clones, some missing. The V and J calls and clone size are taken from that table; D and trimming were inferred from the DNA. The data contain tens of thousands of clones, approximately 86% of them singletons. This sequence was found in a human donor in a cohort sampled during active COVID-19. Sequencing was carried out using peripheral blood. The V and J genes are TRBV20-1 and TRBJ2-3, with 12 nucleotides matching TRBD1. The CDR3 is CSASTGTGGLTDTQYF. CDR3 bases: TGCAGTGCTAGTACGGGGACAGGGGGCTTGACAGATACGCAGTATTTT.